The 26 T cell receptor beta chains given below trace back to one sample, sequenced in a study of neurological immune-mediated disorders. Via MiXCR, TCRdb re-called the 5' RACE reads, giving one row per CDR3 protein. The profile covers about 71,000 distinct CDR3 sequences, with 4.5% appearing a single time and 5.5% to 8% taken by the ten largest. The sample was PBMCs. Source of these receptors: a man aged 25 to 45 with multiple sclerosis.

In its sample, this clonotype was seen many times. The chain is built from TRBV4-1 and TRBJ1-2, with TRBD1 matching 9 bases. V dropped 4 bases and J dropped 4; count of bases not matched to a gene: 4. This CDR3 is built from 14 residues. Germline-derived CDR1 and CDR2 are MGHRA and YSYEKL. CDR3 amino acids: CASSLDRGSYGYTF. CDR3 nucleotide sequence: TGCGCCAGCAGCCTGGACAGGGGATCCTATGGCTACACCTTC.

This clonotype showed up many times. The rearrangement links TRBV5-1 to TRBJ1-4; no definite D call. V lost 4 bases and J 5 bases, leaving 9 bases between the germline ends. The CDR3 runs 13 residues. The germline V gene has CDR1 SGHRS and CDR2 YFSETQ. DNA of the CDR3: TGCGCCAGCAGCCCTCGGGCCAATGAAAAACTGTTTTTT. As protein: CASSPRANEKLFF.

At least ten counts were recorded for this clonotype. V and J are TRBV9 and TRBJ1-4; 8 positions agree with TRBD1. V trimming: 0 bases; J trimming: 5 bases; junction bases outside the gene matches: 6. From germline, CDR1 is SGDLS and CDR2 YYNGEE. This CDR3 is built from 16 residues. CDR3 sequence (DNA): TGTGCCAGCAGCGTAGCACAGGGGGGCGGCAATGAAAAACTGTTTTTT. It yields the protein CASSVAQGGGNEKLFF. The full variable domain, with the rest looked up from reference TRBV9 and TRBJ1-4, is DSGVTQTPKHLITATGQRVTLRCSPRSGDLSVYWYQQSLDQGLQFLIQYYNGEERAKGNILERFSAQQFPDLHSELNLSSLELGDSALYFCASSVAQGGGNEKLFFGSGTQLSVL.

This clonotype was detected many times. V gene TRBV27 combines with J gene TRBJ1-2, with D perhaps matching TRBD1 (5 bases). Germline CDR1 is MNHEY and CDR2 is SMNVEV (reference sequence). The V and J ends lost 0 bases and 4 bases respectively, with 12 bases between them. The CDR3 contains 15 residues. Here the CDR3 DNA reads TGTGCCAGCAGTTTATCCGGGACGGGCCCCTATGGCTACACCTTC. Its protein is CASSLSGTGPYGYTF.

The chain carries TRBV15 and TRBJ1-1, with D perhaps TRBD1 (5 bases). The CDR3 is made up of 12 amino acids. Germline CDR1 reads LNHNV; CDR2 reads YYDKDF (reference sequence). V was trimmed by 0 bases and J by 11 bases, leaving 10 bases between them. In DNA, the CDR3 is TGTGCCACCAGCAGAGATTCAGGGAGGGCTTTCTTT. Translating gives CATSRDSGRAFF. The whole variable domain, filled in from reference TRBV15 and TRBJ1-1, reads DAMVIQNPRYQVTQFGKPVTLSCSQTLNHNVMYWYQQKSSQAPKLLFHYYDKDFNNEADTPDNFQSRRPNTSFCFLDIRSPGLGDTAMYLCATSRDSGRAFFGQGTRLTVV.

Many counts were recorded for this clonotype. The V call is TRBV10-3, the J call TRBJ2-1; 8 positions agree with TRBD1. CDR3 length equals 15 residues. The germline V gene has CDR1 ENHRY and CDR2 SYGVKD. V was clipped by 4 bases and J by 0 bases; unmatched bases: 2. Here the CDR3 reads CAISGTGGSYNEQFF. The DNA of the CDR3 is TGTGCCATCAGTGGAACAGGGGGCTCCTACAATGAGCAGTTCTTC.

This clonotype was observed many times. The chain combines TRBV7-6 with TRBJ1-4; D gene unclear. V shed 2 bases and J shed 5 bases, with 21 bases lying between them. This CDR3 is built from 18 residues. Germline V gene data show CDR1 as SGHVS and CDR2 as FNYEAQ. In nucleotides, the CDR3 is TGTGCCAGCAGCTTACGGTTCAAAACGGGTCAGTCCAATGAAAAACTGTTTTTT. Encoded protein: CASSLRFKTGQSNEKLFF.

This clonotype was recorded at least ten times. The CDR3 region has the DNA TGTGCCAGCAGCTTGGAGATCTGGGACAGGGGGCGAGGTGGCTACACCTTC. Translated: CASSLEIWDRGRGGYTF. This chain uses TRBV5-8 with TRBJ1-2, with 12 positions matching TRBD1. J lost 7 bases, V lost 0 bases, and 10 bases had no gene match. Germline V gives CDR1 SGHTS, CDR2 YDEGEE. The CDR3 contains 17 residues.

This clonotype was found many times. The chain has TRBV3-1 and TRBJ2-1, with D unclear. The CDR3 is 19 amino acids. Between the trimmed V and J ends, which lost 0 bases and 9 bases, there was a span of 27 bases. Germline loops: CDR1 LGHDT, CDR2 YNNKEL (reference sequence). The CDR3 is CASSQDRTPLLRVGGEQFF. The DNA for the CDR3 is TGTGCCAGCAGCCAAGATCGCACCCCACTATTAAGGGTGGGTGGTGAGCAGTTCTTC.

Only a few counts were recorded for this clonotype. The gene calls are TRBV27 and TRBJ2-1, with a possible D match to TRBD2 (6 bases). There are 13 residues in the CDR3. V was pared by 6 bases and J by 6 bases, with 12 bases between. CDR1 and CDR2 (germline): MNHEY, SMNVEV (reference sequence). Here the CDR3 reads CASSLGLFNEQFF. CDR3 DNA sequence: TGTGCCAGCAGCCTTGGACTATTCAATGAGCAGTTCTTC.

V usage is TRBV5-1 and J usage is TRBJ1-2, with D possibly matching TRBD1 (5 bases). CDR1 and CDR2 from the germline V gene are SGHRS and YFSETQ. Deletions cut 6 bases from V and 2 bases from J, with 11 bases between. This CDR3 contains 13 residues. The CDR3 protein is CASTPQGNYGYTF. CDR3 DNA sequence: TGCGCCAGCACCCCCCAGGGCAACTATGGCTACACCTTC.

The sample holds many counts of this clonotype. The CDR3 spells CASSESYWDEQYF. The CDR3 nucleotides are TGCGCCAGCAGTGAAAGCTACTGGGACGAGCAGTACTTC. V usage is TRBV10-2 and J usage is TRBJ2-7; unclear D gene. This CDR3 region has 13 residues. V gave up 3 bases and J gave up 5 bases, with 11 bases separating them. Germline V lookup: CDR1 WSHSY, CDR2 SAAADI.

This clonotype was seen repeatedly, ten times or more. The chain recombines TRBV6-1 with TRBJ1-6; no firm D call. The CDR3 runs 15 residues. V shed 2 bases and J shed 10 bases, with 15 bases lying between them. Germline lookup yields CDR1 MNHNS and CDR2 SASEGT. CDR3 in amino acids: CASSESGRFYSPLHF. In DNA, the CDR3 is TGTGCCAGCAGTGAATCGGGCAGGTTTTACTCACCCCTCCACTTT.

This clonotype came up many times. The rearrangement joins TRBV2 to TRBJ2-3; the D gene is possibly TRBD2 (6 bases). This CDR3 contains 14 residues. Trimming shortened V by 1 base and J by 5 bases, and 10 bases separated the two germline ends. The germline V gene has CDR1 SNHLY and CDR2 FYNNEI. The CDR3 DNA reads as TGTGCCAGCAGTGAAGGCGGGGTTGTAGATACGCAGTATTTT. Protein product: CASSEGGVVDTQYF.

This clonotype was recorded many times. The chain joins TRBV12-3 or TRBV12-4 to TRBJ1-4; no definite D call. Trimming took 2 bases from V and 5 from J, leaving 12 bases between them. The CDR3 covers 15 residues. This CDR3 reads CASSLNKGGNEKLFF. The CDR3 DNA sequence: TGTGCCAGCAGTTTAAATAAGGGAGGGAATGAAAAACTGTTTTTT.

This clonotype occurred many times. The CDR3 here is CASSPGTGEQYV. The CDR3 region has the DNA TGTGCCAGCAGTCCCGGGACGGGAGAGCAGTACGTC. The chain links TRBV27 to TRBJ2-7, with D possibly being TRBD1 or TRBD2 (5 bases each). Trimming pared 5 bases from V and 7 bases from J, leaving 12 bases between. The germline gives CDR1 MNHEY, CDR2 SMNVEV (reference sequence). The CDR3 is 12 amino acids.

This clonotype was recorded at least ten times. The chain employs TRBV5-6 and TRBJ2-7; TRBD1 matches at 7 bases. CDR3 length: 15 amino acids. Germline V gene lookup returns CDR1 SGHDT and CDR2 YYEEEE. With V trimmed by 2 bases and J by 0 bases, 5 bases remained unmatched. The CDR3 nucleotides read TGTGCCAGCAGCTTCCTGACAGGGAGCTCCTACGAGCAGTACTTC. This translates into CASSFLTGSSYEQYF.

This clonotype was detected many times. The gene calls are TRBV29-1 and TRBJ1-1, with D perhaps matching TRBD1 (6 bases). The V gene's germline CDR1 is SQVTM and CDR2 ANQGSEA. This CDR3 is 15 amino acids long. Trimming pared 4 bases from V and 4 bases from J, leaving 19 bases between. As DNA, the CDR3 is TGCAGCGTTGCGTATACGGGGGCTTTTGGCACTGAAGCTTTCTTT. It specifies CSVAYTGAFGTEAFF.

This clonotype occurred many times. The chain has TRBV27 and TRBJ1-1; D is unclear. The CDR3 consists of 13 residues. The V end lost 6 bases, the J end lost 1 base, and 9 bases lay between the germline ends. Germline CDR1 reads MNHEY; CDR2 reads SMNVEV (reference sequence). For the CDR3, the DNA is TGTGCCAGCAGCCGCGCATCGAACACTGAAGCTTTCTTT. It translates to CASSRASNTEAFF.

This clonotype has a handful of counts. The chain uses TRBV29-1 and TRBJ1-2; D may be TRBD1 (5 bases). The germline V gene encodes CDR1 SQVTM and CDR2 ANQGSEA. This CDR3 spans 12 amino acids. Trimming removed 2 bases from V and 8 bases from J, with 12 bases in between. DNA of the CDR3: TGCAGCGTTGAAAAGGGGCTGCGGGGCTACACCTTC. Protein: CSVEKGLRGYTF. Full variable domain (remainder filled in from reference TRBV29-1 and TRBJ1-2): SAVISQKPSRDICQRGTSLTIQCQVDSQVTMMFWYRQQPGQSLTLIATANQGSEATYESGFVIDKFPISRPNLTFSTLTVSNMSPEDSSIYLCSVEKGLRGYTFGSGTRLTVV.

This clonotype has at least ten counts. This rearrangement joins TRBV3-1 to TRBJ1-1, with 7 bases that match TRBD1. This CDR3 region has 13 residues. V shed 0 bases and J 9 bases; nucleotides not matched to a gene: 4. Germline loops: CDR1 LGHDT, CDR2 YNNKEL (reference sequence). For the CDR3, the DNA is TGTGCCAGCAGCCAAGAGTGGGACAGAAAAGCTTTCTTT. It yields the protein CASSQEWDRKAFF.

Concerning this clonotype itself: Likely a read error: the CDR3 ends without its conserved phenylalanine or tryptophan. This rearrangement joins TRBV12-3 or TRBV12-4 to TRBJ1-1; 8 bases map to TRBD1. The CDR3 totals 13 residues. V dropped 5 bases and J dropped 5; count of bases not matched to a gene: 4. The DNA for the CDR3 is TGTGCCAGCAGTCCCAGACAGGGGACTGAAGCTTTCAAT. The encoded protein is CASSPRQGTEAFN.

In this sample, this clonotype turned up many times. The genes are TRBV12-3 or TRBV12-4 and TRBJ1-1, with D maybe TRBD1 (5 bases). This CDR3 spans 17 amino acids. Trimming pared 3 bases from V and 1 base from J, leaving 18 bases between. Here the CDR3 reads CASSFRLGWGKNTEAFF. In DNA, the CDR3 is TGTGCCAGCAGTTTCAGACTCGGATGGGGGAAGAACACTGAAGCTTTCTTT.

In this sample, this clonotype turned up many times. V and J are TRBV10-3 and TRBJ2-4, with TRBD1 matching 10 bases. The CDR3 totals 13 residues. Germline V gives CDR1 ENHRY, CDR2 SYGVKD. The V segment lost 1 base and the J segment 16 bases; nucleotides outside the gene matches: 7. The CDR3 sequence: CAISELGQGSHYF. CDR3 coding DNA: TGTGCCATCAGTGAGTTGGGACAGGGGAGCCACTACTTC.

The chain employs TRBV12-3 or TRBV12-4 and TRBJ2-7, with TRBD1 matching 7 bases. Losses at the gene ends were 6 bases for V and 6 bases for J; bases not matched to a gene: 8. The CDR3 extends over 13 amino acids. The CDR3 DNA is TGTGCCAGCAGCTCTAGACAGGGCGGCGAGCAGTACGTC. Protein sequence: CASSSRQGGEQYV.

The table lists this clonotype with many counts. This chain uses TRBV7-9 with TRBJ1-2, with D hard to call. CDR1 is SEHNR and CDR2 is FQNEAQ in the germline V gene (reference sequence). Trimming took off 1 base at V and 2 bases at J, with 5 bases between the two ends. CDR3 length: 13 residues. CDR3 sequence reads: CASSLGQNYGYTF. As DNA, the CDR3 is TGTGCCAGCAGCTTAGGGCAGAACTATGGCTACACCTTC.